This is a list of T cell receptor beta chains from one sample in a study of long-term antiretroviral therapy in people with HIV. Produced via immunoSEQ multiplex PCR; TCRdb's table is partial and in-frame only. This sample has around 19,000 clones, with 75% to 90% found just once. Sequencing used unsorted PBMCs, obtained 1.2 years after starting antiretroviral therapy. The receptors come from a woman in her 40s with HIV. The CDR3 runs from the conserved cysteine through the conserved F or W. Each record gives: V gene, J gene, D gene, clone size, CDR3 DNA, CDR3 protein. The D gene is left open where the match is weak. Where a row states a size, it is once, few, many or the class of an expanded clone; other rows omit it.

TRBV14	TRBJ2-7	-	-	TGTGCCAGCACCTCGATTCTGACACAGGTTTACGAGCAGTACTTC	CASTSILTQVYEQYF
TRBV19	TRBJ1-3	-	-	TGTGCCAGTAGTACTTACTCTGGAAACACCATATATTTT	CASSTYSGNTIYF
TRBV7-9	TRBJ2-1	-	-	TGTGCCAGCAGCTTAGGCACCAATGAGCAGTTCTTC	CASSLGTNEQFF
TRBV18	TRBJ2-7	-	-	TGTGCCAGCTCCCCGCAGGGAGTTGACGAGCAGTACTTC	CASSPQGVDEQYF
TRBV5-1	TRBJ1-2	-	once	TGCGCCAGCAGCTTGGGCCCCGCCACTGGCTACACCTTC	CASSLGPATGYTF
TRBV9	TRBJ2-7	-	-	TGTGCCAGCAGCGTATTTGCCAGTGCCGACTACGAGCAGTACTTC	CASSVFASADYEQYF
TRBV5-1	TRBJ1-1	-	-	TGCGCCAGCAGCTTGACCTTACAGGCGGGGAACACTGAAGCTTTCTTT	CASSLTLQAGNTEAFF
TRBV4-1	TRBJ1-5	-	-	TGCGCCAGCAGCCAAGATATTATCGGGGTGCGTCAGCCCCAGCATTTT	CASSQDIIGVRQPQHF
TRBV4-1	TRBJ2-2	TRBD2	-	TGCGCCAGCAGCGCGGGAGGGCCCATCGGGGAGCTGTTTTTT	CASSAGGPIGELFF
TRBV27	TRBJ1-1	-	few	TGTGCCAGCAGTTTATCGTCCTTGAACACTGAAGCTTTCTTT	CASSLSSLNTEAFF
TRBV11-2	TRBJ2-3	TRBD1	-	TGTGCCAGCAGCCCGCGCACAGGGGATTCGGGCACAGATACGCAGTATTTT	CASSPRTGDSGTDTQYF
TRBV28	TRBJ1-1	-	-	TGTGCCAGCAGTTTGGATCTTAGGGTTGACACTGAAGCTTTCTTT	CASSLDLRVDTEAFF
TRBV19	TRBJ2-3	-	-	TGTGCCAGTAGTATAGATCGACTCCCAGGTCCGGATACGCAGTATTTT	CASSIDRLPGPDTQYF
TRBV18	TRBJ2-1	TRBD2	-	TGTGCCAGCTCACCACCATCTAGCGGGAGAGCGAACTCCAATGAGCAGTTCTTC	CASSPPSSGRANSNEQFF
TRBV5-4	TRBJ2-7	-	medium-sized	TGTGCCAGCAGCTCGTCGGGTACGCTCTACGAGCAGTACTTC	CASSSSGTLYEQYF
TRBV6-5	TRBJ2-3	-	-	TGTGCCAGCAGTAACTTTGGTACGCAGTATTTT	CASSNFGTQYF